The present entry profiles one T cell receptor beta chain with its context. Its antigen is still unknown. Looked up from germline, CDR1 is SGHNT and CDR2 is YENEEA. The CDR3 has 16 residues. The V and J ends lost 0 bases and 2 bases respectively, with 14 bases between them. This sample stems from a study of T cells after posttransplantation cyclophosphamide. Findings of the study overall: Donor-recipient repertoire similarity was low at 1-2 months, rising over year one.

The protocol was immunoSEQ multiplex PCR, while the TCRdb copy is restricted to in-frame clones and leaves out a portion. The repertoire holds some 1,700 clones, with around 88% as singletons. The receptor was derived from a woman between 50 and 59 years old in good health and a related stem cell transplant donor. Sequenced input: CD8+ T cells sorted from bone marrow. The V call is TRBV11-3, the J call TRBJ2-7; D is possibly TRBD1 (6 bases). CDR3 in DNA: TGTGCCAGCAGCTTAGATAGGACTGGGGACACCTACGAGCAGTACTTC. As protein: CASSLDRTGDTYEQYF.